A selection of T cell receptor beta chains follows, all from one sample in a study of shared clonotypes between healthy human individuals. Some clones are missing from TCRdb's copy, which holds only in-frame ones; the method was immunoSEQ multiplex PCR. The sample yields over 2 million clones, approximately 95% seen once. The sequenced sample was naive CD8+ T cells sorted from blood. These receptors were obtained from a man aged 18-30 years in good health. Both conserved end residues are part of each CDR3. The D gene is left open where the match is weak. Rows may omit the clone size; those that give it use once, few, many or a size class.

clone_size,v_call,d_call,j_call,cdr3_nt,cdr3_aa
once,TRBV11-2,TRBD2,TRBJ2-7,TGTGCCAGCAGCTCGCTAGCGGGGGGAAAAGAGCAGTACTTC,CASSSLAGGKEQYF
NA,TRBV7-6,TRBD1,TRBJ2-6,TGTGCCAGCAGCTTATTCTCCGGGACAGCAGTCTTCGCTGGGGCCAACGTCCTGACTTTC,CASSLFSGTAVFAGANVLTF
NA,TRBV5-6,NA,TRBJ2-3,TGTGCCAGCAGTTGGAGTTTGGATACGCAGTATTTT,CASSWSLDTQYF
NA,TRBV5-4,NA,TRBJ2-5,TGTGCCAGCAGCTCCTCTGAGGGTGGCCAGTACTTC,CASSSSEGGQYF
NA,TRBV5-4,NA,TRBJ2-1,TGTGCCAGCAGCTTGGTACAGGGGAGGGACAATGAGCAGTTCTTC,CASSLVQGRDNEQFF
NA,TRBV11-2,TRBD1,TRBJ2-7,TGTGCCAGCAGCTTAGTGGTGTCAGGGGGCGAGCAGTACTTC,CASSLVVSGGEQYF
once,TRBV7-6,NA,TRBJ2-1,TGTGCCAGCAGCTTAGACGCCGGGACCTCCAATGAGCAGTTCTTC,CASSLDAGTSNEQFF
NA,TRBV19,NA,TRBJ2-7,TGTGCCAGTAGTCCCTTTTTAGGGGACCCCCAAGAGCAGTACTTC,CASSPFLGDPQEQYF
NA,TRBV11-3,TRBD1,TRBJ1-5,TGTGCCAGCAGCTTTAACCGGGACAGGAATCAGCCCCAGCATTTT,CASSFNRDRNQPQHF
NA,TRBV9,NA,TRBJ1-1,TGTGCCAGCAGCGTAGCGGGATTGGGGCGCACTGAAGCTTTCTTT,CASSVAGLGRTEAFF
NA,TRBV10-3,NA,TRBJ2-6,TGTGCCATCAGTACAGTACTCTCTGGGGCCAACGTCCTGACTTTC,CAISTVLSGANVLTF
NA,TRBV6-5,NA,TRBJ1-1,TGTGCCAGCAGTTATAGAGAGGGGATGAACACTGAAGCTTTCTTT,CASSYREGMNTEAFF
NA,TRBV6-5,NA,TRBJ1-1,TGTGCCAGCACCACGGGGGGGGAGAGCACTGAAGCTTTCTTT,CASTTGGESTEAFF
once,TRBV9,TRBD1,TRBJ2-7,TGTGCCAGCAGCGCCCGACAGGGGGGGTGGGGCGAGCAGTACTTC,CASSARQGGWGEQYF
once,TRBV7-8,NA,TRBJ2-7,TGTGCCAGCTTCGATGGGGAGGCCTCCTACGAGCAGTACTTC,CASFDGEASYEQYF
NA,TRBV6-5,NA,TRBJ2-1,TGTGCCAGCAGTTACTCGGGGCAAGTGGGTGAGCAGTTCTTC,CASSYSGQVGEQFF
few,TRBV21-1,NA,TRBJ2-7,TGTGCCAGCAGGTTAAGCCACAGGGTCCACGAGCAGTACTTC,CASRLSHRVHEQYF
NA,TRBV4-3,NA,TRBJ2-2,TGCGCCAGCAGCCAAGAGCCCGGGGCTACGGGCGGGGAGCTGTTTTTT,CASSQEPGATGGELFF
NA,TRBV4-3,NA,TRBJ1-1,TGCGCCAGCAGCCAGGAGGAGAGAGGGAGGACTGAAGCTTTCTTT,CASSQEERGRTEAFF
NA,TRBV27,TRBD1,TRBJ2-1,TGTGCCAGCGGCCCCGGGACAGGCTACAATGAGCAGTTCTTC,CASGPGTGYNEQFF
once,TRBV11-3,NA,TRBJ2-7,TGTGCCAGCAGTTATGGAACTTCCTACGAGCAGTACTTC,CASSYGTSYEQYF
once,TRBV29-1,NA,TRBJ2-3,TGCAGCGTTGAAGGCGTATGGGAAGGGACCTATTTCGATACGCAGTATTTT,CSVEGVWEGTYFDTQYF
NA,TRBV6-6,NA,TRBJ1-1,TGTGCCAGCAGTTACTCGAGTTCAGACATGAACACTGAAGCTTTCTTT,CASSYSSSDMNTEAFF
NA,TRBV27,NA,TRBJ2-2,TGTGCCAGCAGACAGGGAGTGACCGGGGAGCTGTTTTTT,CASRQGVTGELFF
NA,TRBV6-1,NA,TRBJ1-1,TGTGCCAGCAGTGAATCCGGGGTGAACACTGAAGCTTTCTTT,CASSESGVNTEAFF
NA,TRBV9,NA,TRBJ2-3,TGTGCCAGCAGCCCGTTCGGGTTGGGCGGGGTCACAGATACGCAGTATTTT,CASSPFGLGGVTDTQYF
NA,TRBV4-1,NA,TRBJ2-7,TGCGCCAGCAGCCCACTAAGCACCGGGACATCCTACGAGCAGTACTTC,CASSPLSTGTSYEQYF
few,TRBV4-2,NA,TRBJ1-6,TGTGCCAGCAGCCAAGAACGATCACCCCTCCACTTT,CASSQERSPLHF
NA,TRBV9,TRBD2,TRBJ2-1,TGTGCCAGCAGCGTAGACCTAGCGGGAGTGTATGAGCAGTTCTTC,CASSVDLAGVYEQFF
NA,TRBV19,TRBD1,TRBJ1-1,TGTGCCAGTAGTAGACAGGGGGCGAACACTGAAGCTTTCTTT,CASSRQGANTEAFF
NA,TRBV13,NA,TRBJ1-5,TGTGCCAGCAGCTCCGCCTTGGGTCAGCCCCAGCATTTT,CASSSALGQPQHF
once,TRBV4-1,TRBD1,TRBJ1-1,TGCGCCAGCAGCCACCGGACAGGGGAGTTGTCCACTGAAGCTTTCTTT,CASSHRTGELSTEAFF
NA,TRBV29-1,TRBD2,TRBJ2-1,TGCAGCGTTGATATAGTGTATGGCGGGGGGACCAATGAGCAGTTCTTC,CSVDIVYGGGTNEQFF